The 32 T cell receptor beta chains reported below all come from one sample, sequenced in a study of CD8+ T cells in alopecia areata (dated by TCRdb to the late 2010s). Receptor amplification or capture employed the immunoSEQ multiplex PCR assay. For TCR sequencing, RNA was extracted from every sample and reverse transcribed into cDNA to serve as template. Drawn from immuneACCESS, this table holds only the in-frame rearrangements with V and J called that TCRdb kept. Clones are partly lost; checked studies trace under half to an unresolved V gene and leave the rest unexplained. The sample contains over 150,000 clones, roughly three fifths of them found a single time. The ten largest clones represent roughly 5% of the sample. The sample consisted of CD8+ T cells sorted from blood. Source of these receptors: a human donor in good health.

This sequence joins TRBV5-6 and TRBJ2-3, with 10 nucleotides matching TRBD1. With V trimmed by 0 bases and J by 4 bases, 2 bases remained unmatched. The CDR3 has 15 amino acids. CDR1 is SGHDT and CDR2 is YYEEEE in the germline V gene. CDR3 protein: CASSLEGQGPDTQYF. Written as DNA, the CDR3 is TGTGCCAGCAGCTTGGAGGGACAGGGGCCAGATACGCAGTATTTT.

V and J are TRBV7-9 and TRBJ2-2; perhaps TRBD2 as D (6 bases). Germline V gene lookup returns CDR1 SEHNR and CDR2 FQNEAQ (reference sequence). Deletions cut 5 bases from V and 4 bases from J, with 8 bases between. The CDR3 is 13 amino acids. This chain's CDR3 is CASSGGSTGELFF. CDR3 DNA: TGTGCCAGCAGCGGGGGGAGCACCGGGGAGCTGTTTTTT. Full variable domain (rest looked up from reference TRBV7-9 and TRBJ2-2): DTGVSQNPRHKITKRGQNVTFRCDPISEHNRLYWYRQTLGQGPEFLTYFQNEAQLEKSRLLSDRFSAERPKGSFSTLEIQRTEQGDSAMYLCASSGGSTGELFFGEGSRLTVL.

This clone appeared a few times. The chain links TRBV7-2 to TRBJ2-5; D gene uncertain. V shed 4 bases and J shed 4 bases, with 10 bases lying between them. The length of the CDR3 is 13 residues. From germline, CDR1 is SGHTA and CDR2 FQGNSA. This CDR3 is CASSSSRRETQYF. Written as DNA, the CDR3 is TGTGCCAGCAGCTCTTCTAGGCGAGAGACCCAGTACTTC. The whole variable domain, remainder taken from reference TRBV7-2 and TRBJ2-5, is GAGVSQSPSNKVTEKGKDVELRCDPISGHTALYWYRQSLGQGLEFLIYFQGNSAPDKSGLPSDRFSAERTGGSVSTLTIQRTQQEDSAVYLCASSSSRRETQYFGPGTRLLVL.

The table lists this clone with a few counts. This sequence joins TRBV7-2 and TRBJ1-2; 8 bases are a match to TRBD1. V gave up 5 bases and J gave up 2 bases; unmatched junction bases: 4. The CDR3 spans 14 residues. Germline CDR1 reads SGHTA; CDR2 reads FQGNSA. The CDR3 DNA reads as TGTGCCAGCAGCACCCGGGACAGGAACTATGGCTACACCTTC. It encodes CASSTRDRNYGYTF.

A few counts support this clone. The CDR3 DNA reads TGTGCCAGCAGCTATTGGAGCCAGCCCCAGCATTTT. Its translation: CASSYWSQPQHF. The chain uses TRBV7-9 and TRBJ1-5, with D uncertain. The CDR3 is 12 residues long. V was shortened by 4 bases and J by 7 bases, with 8 bases between the two germline ends. Germline CDR1 and CDR2: SEHNR and FQNEAQ (reference sequence). The full variable domain, rest sourced from reference TRBV7-9 and TRBJ1-5, is DTGVSQNPRHKITKRGQNVTFRCDPISEHNRLYWYRQTLGQGPEFLTYFQNEAQLEKSRLLSDRFSAERPKGSFSTLEIQRTEQGDSAMYLCASSYWSQPQHFGDGTRLSIL.

This clone has only a few counts. This chain joins TRBV4-1 and TRBJ2-6; 7 nucleotides align to TRBD1. The germline V gene has CDR1 MGHRA and CDR2 YSYEKL. Unmatched junction bases numbered 9, after V lost 3 bases and J lost 4 bases. The length of the CDR3 is 17 residues. The CDR3 sequence: CASSQGQTQGGANVLTF. For the CDR3, the DNA is TGCGCCAGCAGCCAGGGACAGACCCAAGGCGGGGCCAACGTCCTGACTTTC.

To note about this clone: Within the sample, other DNA sequences also encode this same CDR3. This sequence joins TRBV7-9 and TRBJ1-2; a weak D match, TRBD1 (5 bases). Germline V gives CDR1 SEHNR, CDR2 FQNEAQ (reference sequence). The CDR3 spans 12 residues. Trimming removed 3 bases at V and 4 bases at J, with 6 bases between. The CDR3 sequence is CASSLGGYGYTF. DNA for the CDR3: TGTGCCAGCAGCTTGGGGGGCTATGGCTACACCTTC.

The chain joins TRBV13 to TRBJ1-2; the D gene is possibly TRBD1 (6 bases). V lost 4 bases, J lost 4 bases, and 22 bases lay in between. CDR1 PRHDT and CDR2 FYEKMQ come from the germline V gene (reference sequence). This CDR3 is 17 amino acids long. The CDR3 spells CASSSRVMDSLSYGYTF. The CDR3, as DNA: TGTGCCAGCAGCTCACGTGTCATGGACAGCCTTTCCTATGGCTACACCTTC.

Details on this clone: Other DNA sequences in the sample encode the same CDR3. This chain connects TRBV9 to TRBJ2-7, with 7 positions matching TRBD2. Losses at the gene ends were 2 bases for V and 0 bases for J; bases not matched to a gene: 2. The germline gives CDR1 SGDLS, CDR2 YYNGEE. This CDR3 is built from 14 residues. The DNA for the CDR3 is TGTGCCAGCAGCGTGGGGGGGAGCTCCTACGAGCAGTACTTC. This sequence encodes CASSVGGSSYEQYF.

This chain connects TRBV6-4 to TRBJ1-2; D unclear. Germline assignment: CDR1 MRHNA and CDR2 SNTAGT. The V end was cut by 3 bases, the J end by 4 bases, with 9 bases between. This CDR3 is 13 amino acids long. The chain's CDR3 is CASSDAGSYGYTF. CDR3 sequence (DNA): TGTGCCAGCAGTGATGCGGGGTCCTATGGCTACACCTTC.

The V call is TRBV23-1, the J call TRBJ1-2; the D is unclear. TRBV23-1 is classed as an ORF, of uncertain function. Trimming removed 1 base from V and 8 bases from J, with 2 bases in between. The CDR3 runs 10 residues. CDR3 nucleotide sequence: TGCGCCAGCAGTCAATACGGCTACACCTTC. Translating it yields CASSQYGYTF.

The rearrangement uses TRBV4-2 and TRBJ2-3, with D uncertain. In germline, CDR1 is LGHNA, CDR2 YNFKEQ. The CDR3 runs to 13 residues. Trimming removed 4 bases from V and 6 bases from J, with 11 bases in between. CDR3 in DNA: TGTGCCAGCAGCCCGAACCTCGATGATACGCAGTATTTT. Translating it yields CASSPNLDDTQYF.

The V and J genes are TRBV7-8 and TRBJ1-5; D unresolved. CDR1 is SGHVS and CDR2 is FQNEAQ in the germline V gene. The V end lost 7 bases, the J end lost 1 base, and 8 bases lay between the germline ends. The CDR3 contains 13 residues. The CDR3 region has the DNA TGTGCCAGCACGTCCTCGAGCAATCAGCCCCAGCATTTT. Translation gives CASTSSSNQPQHF.

The V and J genes are TRBV13 and TRBJ2-3; D possibly corresponds to TRBD2 (6 bases). Per the germline V gene, CDR1 is PRHDT and CDR2 is FYEKMQ (reference sequence). The V gene lost 4 bases and the J gene lost 2 bases, with 10 bases spanning the gap. The CDR3 sequence is 14 residues long. The CDR3 DNA follows: TGTGCCAGCAGCTCGGACTACAACACAGATACGCAGTATTTT. It yields the protein CASSSDYNTDTQYF.

The chain joins TRBV14 to TRBJ1-2; D gene ambiguous. This CDR3 region has 11 residues. Between the trimmed V and J ends, which lost 0 bases and 12 bases, there was a span of 8 bases. From germline, CDR1 is SGHDN and CDR2 FVKESK. The CDR3 loop reads CASSQDPLHTF. The CDR3 nucleotides read TGTGCCAGCAGCCAAGATCCCCTCCACACCTTC. The complete variable domain, with remaining parts taken from reference TRBV14 and TRBJ1-2, reads EAGVTQFPSHSVIEKGQTVTLRCDPISGHDNLYWYRRVMGKEIKFLLHFVKESKQDESGMPNNRFLAERTGGTYSTLKVQPAELEDSGVYFCASSQDPLHTFGSGTRLTVV.

This clone was seen only once. The rearrangement uses TRBV13 and TRBJ2-1; tentative D call: TRBD2 (6 bases). Germline assignment: CDR1 PRHDT and CDR2 FYEKMQ (reference sequence). This CDR3 is built from 13 residues. Trimming removed 6 bases from V and 8 bases from J, with 14 bases in between. CDR3 sequence (DNA): TGTGCCAGCAGGCTGGGGGGTGGGGATGAGCAGTTCTTC. This encodes CASRLGGGDEQFF.

This clone was recorded a few times. This rearrangement joins TRBV6-5 to TRBJ2-2, with D tentatively TRBD1 (6 bases). Germline CDR1 MNHEY, CDR2 SVGAGI. This CDR3 is built from 15 residues. V lost 6 bases, J lost 5 bases, and 16 bases lay in between. In DNA, the CDR3 is TGTGCCAGCAGCGCCGGACAGCTTGCGACCGGGGAGCTGTTTTTT. Translated, it gives CASSAGQLATGELFF.

V and J are TRBV28 and TRBJ2-7; 11 nucleotides line up with TRBD2. The CDR3 loop spans 16 amino acids. V shed 6 bases, J shed 5 bases, and the junction held 12 bases outside the gene matches. CDR1 is MDHEN, CDR2 SYDVKM, per germline. In DNA, the CDR3 is TGTGCCAGCAGGGCCGGGACTAGCGGAAACCTTCACGAGCAGTACTTC. Amino acids: CASRAGTSGNLHEQYF.

This clone was found a few times. The chain joins TRBV13 to TRBJ2-7; D is unclear. V shed 1 base and J shed 3 bases, with 4 bases lying between them. The CDR3 has 12 amino acids. Germline CDR1 and CDR2: PRHDT and FYEKMQ (reference sequence). CDR3 loop: CASSLVLYEQYF. The CDR3 nucleotides read TGTGCCAGCAGCTTAGTCCTCTACGAGCAGTACTTC.

DNA of the CDR3: TGTGCCAGCGACCCCACGGAGTCCCAGTACTTC. As protein: CASDPTESQYF. The chain employs TRBV7-9 and TRBJ2-5, with D unresolved. Per germline, CDR1 SEHNR and CDR2 FQNEAQ (reference sequence). CDR3 length: 11 amino acids. V was pared by 8 bases and J by 9 bases, with 13 bases between.

The V gene is TRBV6-6, the J gene TRBJ2-3; tentative D call: TRBD1 (6 bases). Trimming shortened V by 2 bases and J by 3 bases, and 12 bases separated the two germline ends. The length of the CDR3 is 15 residues. Looked up from germline, CDR1 is MNHNY and CDR2 is SVGAGI (reference sequence). In nucleotides, the CDR3 is TGTGCCAGCAGTTACCTGCAGGGGTGGACAGATACGCAGTATTTT. Translating gives CASSYLQGWTDTQYF.

This rearrangement joins TRBV29-1 to TRBJ1-1; D uncertain. Germline V gene lookup returns CDR1 SQVTM and CDR2 ANQGSEA. The CDR3 loop spans 12 amino acids. V shed 3 bases and J shed 1 base, with 6 bases lying between them. CDR3 DNA sequence: TGCAGCGTTGAGCCCCAGAACACTGAAGCTTTCTTT. Protein product: CSVEPQNTEAFF.

V is TRBV11-2 and J is TRBJ2-3, with D possibly TRBD2 on 6 matching bases. This CDR3 is 13 amino acids long. The V end was cut by 5 bases, the J end by 6 bases, with 12 bases between. Germline loops: CDR1 SGHAT, CDR2 FQNNGV. The chain's CDR3 is CASSASEGDTQYF. As DNA, the CDR3 is TGTGCCAGCAGCGCATCGGAGGGGGATACGCAGTATTTT.

This clone has a single count. The chain uses TRBV13 and TRBJ2-2; D not certain. The V gene lost 5 bases and the J gene lost 4 bases, with 11 bases spanning the gap. CDR1 is PRHDT and CDR2 is FYEKMQ in the germline V gene (reference sequence). CDR3 length equals 14 residues. Here the CDR3 reads CASSPPRITGELFF. Written as DNA, the CDR3 is TGTGCCAGCAGCCCTCCCCGGATCACCGGGGAGCTGTTTTTT.

The CDR3 region has the DNA TGTGCCAGCAGCTTGGCAGGGAACAATGAGCAGTTCTTC. This encodes CASSLAGNNEQFF. The chain links TRBV5-8 to TRBJ2-1; D is possibly TRBD1 (5 bases). Germline V gives CDR1 SGHTS, CDR2 YDEGEE. Trimming cost V 0 bases and J 5 bases, with 6 bases left between them. The CDR3 length is 13 residues.

V gene TRBV15 combines with J gene TRBJ2-4; tentatively, D is TRBD2 (6 bases). CDR1 and CDR2 (germline): LNHNV, YYDKDF (reference sequence). V was cut by 3 bases and J by 5 bases, with 14 bases left in between. There are 15 residues in the CDR3. The CDR3 DNA reads TGTGCCACCAGCAGCGGGCGGGGCGCAGAAAACATTCAGTACTTC. It yields the protein CATSSGRGAENIQYF.

The chain couples TRBV19 to TRBJ1-6; 7 bases align to TRBD1. Germline lookup yields CDR1 LNHDA and CDR2 SQIVND (reference sequence). With 5 bases clipped from V and 14 bases from J, the junction kept 6 bases outside the gene matches. The CDR3 is made up of 12 amino acids. The CDR3 is CASSPQGTSLHF. Here the CDR3 DNA reads TGTGCCAGTAGTCCACAGGGGACGTCCCTCCACTTT.

This clone turned up a few times. V gene TRBV4-1 combines with J gene TRBJ2-7, with a weak D call TRBD1 (7 bases). The ends were cut back, 5 bases at V and 10 bases at J, with 12 bases in the middle. The germline gives CDR1 MGHRA, CDR2 YSYEKL. This CDR3 has 11 amino acids. DNA for the CDR3: TGCGCCAGCAGCGCGCGGGACAGTCAGTACTTC. This encodes CASSARDSQYF.

This clone was observed a handful of times. Only one base separates this from a far larger clonotype, so it likely reflects a read error. The chain carries TRBV4-2 and TRBJ1-2; D perhaps matches TRBD1 (5 bases). Per the germline V gene, CDR1 is LGHNA and CDR2 is YNFKEQ. Trimming shortened V by 2 bases and J by 1 base, and 20 bases separated the two germline ends. The CDR3 covers 18 residues. CDR3 in amino acids: CASSQPSGRRELNYGYTF. The CDR3, as DNA: TGTGCCAGCAGCCAACCATCGGGACGCCGGGAACTTAACTATGGCTACACCTTC.

This chain links TRBV27 with TRBJ2-3, with 8 positions matching TRBD2. The CDR3 spans 16 residues. Germline V gene sequence: CDR1 MNHEY, CDR2 SMNVEV (reference sequence). Trimming removed 3 bases from V and 5 bases from J; junction bases left unmatched: 10. Here the CDR3 reads CASSLVSGASGDTQYF. Written as DNA, the CDR3 is TGTGCCAGCAGTTTGGTTAGCGGGGCCTCGGGAGATACGCAGTATTTT.

The chain employs TRBV27 and TRBJ2-1; 9 nucleotides align to TRBD2. In germline, CDR1 is MNHEY, CDR2 SMNVEV (reference sequence). V lost 5 bases and J lost 3; bases outside the gene matches: 2. The CDR3 sequence is 14 residues long. CDR3: CASSPSGDYNEQFF. The DNA of the CDR3 is TGTGCCAGCAGTCCTAGCGGGGACTACAATGAGCAGTTCTTC.

This clone was found a few times. The chain has TRBV15 and TRBJ2-2; 9 bases map to TRBD1. This CDR3 region has 17 residues. V dropped 0 bases and J dropped 4; count of bases not matched to a gene: 6. Germline V CDR1 and CDR2: LNHNV, YYDKDF (reference sequence). CDR3 amino acids: CATSRDLRTGATGELFF. The CDR3 DNA is TGTGCCACCAGCAGAGATCTTAGGACAGGGGCCACCGGGGAGCTGTTTTTT.